One sample yielded the 31 T cell receptor beta chains listed below, sequenced in a study of T cells in localized non-small cell lung cancer. Profiled with immunoSEQ multiplex PCR; TCRdb holds only in-frame clones, not every one. The sample shows roughly 61,000 clones, 81% of them seen only once. Specimen: PBMCs, collected before any cancer treatment. Receptor source: a man aged 35 to 69 with stage II lung adenocarcinoma.

V usage is TRBV20-1 and J usage is TRBJ2-1, with D perhaps matching TRBD1 (5 bases). Germline V gene lookup returns CDR1 DFQATT and CDR2 SNEGSKA (reference sequence). The CDR3 is 11 residues long. The CDR3 here is CRVSRVNEQFF. The CDR3 bases are TGCCGGGTTAGCAGGGTCAATGAGCAGTTCTTC.

The CDR3 sequence: CASSLSQGYGELFF. CDR3 coding DNA: TGCGCCAGCAGCCTTTCTCAGGGTTACGGGGAGCTGTTTTTT. This chain uses TRBV4-1 with TRBJ2-2; weak D call: TRBD1 (5 bases). This CDR3 comprises 14 residues. The germline V gene encodes CDR1 MGHRA and CDR2 YSYEKL. Trimming pared 4 bases from V and 7 bases from J, leaving 13 bases between.

A few counts support this clone. The V gene is TRBV7-3, the J gene TRBJ1-1; possible D gene TRBD1, 5 bases. The V gene lost 5 bases and the J gene lost 1 base, with 17 bases spanning the gap. Germline lookup yields CDR1 SGHTA and CDR2 FQGTGA. The CDR3 sequence is 16 residues long. The CDR3 spells CASSEGRGIRNTEAFF. CDR3 nucleotides: TGTGCCAGCAGCGAAGGGCGGGGGATCAGGAACACTGAAGCTTTCTTT.

V usage is TRBV7-2 and J usage is TRBJ2-7; 9 nucleotides align to TRBD2. The CDR3 loop spans 15 amino acids. V shed 6 bases, J shed 2 bases, and the junction held 8 bases outside the gene matches. Germline CDR1 reads SGHTA; CDR2 reads FQGNSA. In DNA form, the CDR3 reads TGTGCCAGCAGGCCCGTAGCGGGAGTCCCCTACGAGCAGTACTTC. It codes for CASRPVAGVPYEQYF.

This clone turned up a few times. This rearrangement joins TRBV9 to TRBJ2-3; D call uncertain. Germline loops: CDR1 SGDLS, CDR2 YYNGEE. Trimming left V 3 bases short and J 2 bases short, with 10 bases between. This CDR3 is 14 amino acids long. The CDR3: CASSASTSTDTQYF. CDR3 DNA: TGTGCCAGCAGCGCCAGTACCTCCACAGATACGCAGTATTTT.

In this sample, this clone turned up many times. V is TRBV7-9 and J is TRBJ1-2; D is unclear. Germline V gene sequence: CDR1 SEHNR, CDR2 FQNEAQ (reference sequence). The V end lost 1 base, the J end lost 5 bases, and 5 bases lay between the germline ends. There are 12 residues in the CDR3. The CDR3 DNA reads TGTGCCAGCAGCTTAGAAGGGTATGGCTACACCTTC. The encoded protein is CASSLEGYGYTF.

The rearrangement links TRBV7-9 to TRBJ1-1; the match to TRBD1 covers 9 bases. J was trimmed by 0 bases and V by 2 bases; bases with no gene match: 1. The CDR3 is made up of 15 amino acids. Germline CDR1 and CDR2: SEHNR and FQNEAQ (reference sequence). The CDR3 DNA is TGTGCCAGCAGCTTACGGACAGGGGTGAACACTGAAGCTTTCTTT. This gives the protein CASSLRTGVNTEAFF.

The gene calls are TRBV9 and TRBJ2-3, with D perhaps TRBD2 (6 bases). The CDR3 is 14 residues long. CDR1 and CDR2 from the germline V gene are SGDLS and YYNGEE. V was clipped by 1 base and J by 6 bases, with 12 bases between them. CDR3 nucleotides: TGTGCCAGCAGCGTACTAGCGAGCAGGGATACGCAGTATTTT. This translates into CASSVLASRDTQYF.

This clone was seen a single time. V is TRBV7-6 and J is TRBJ1-2; TRBD1 agrees at 7 bases. The CDR3 is 16 amino acids. CDR1 is SGHVS, CDR2 FNYEAQ, per germline. V shed 5 bases and J 0 bases; nucleotides not matched to a gene: 9. This CDR3 reads CASSPEQGWPNYGYTF. DNA of the CDR3: TGTGCCAGCAGCCCCGAACAGGGGTGGCCTAACTATGGCTACACCTTC.

The CDR3 region is CASSEVFGTGELFF. CDR3 bases: TGTGCCAGCAGCGAAGTATTTGGGACCGGGGAGCTGTTTTTT. The rearrangement uses TRBV9 and TRBJ2-2; D ambiguous. V was trimmed by 3 bases and J by 5 bases, leaving 11 bases between them. The CDR3 has 14 residues. CDR1 is SGDLS, CDR2 YYNGEE, per germline.

The CDR3 sequence: CASSPRDRGDQPQHF. As DNA, the CDR3 is TGTGCCAGCTCACCACGGGACAGGGGGGATCAGCCCCAGCATTTT. The chain is built from TRBV18 and TRBJ1-5, with 11 bases fitting TRBD1. This CDR3 region has 15 residues. J lost 5 bases, V lost 1 base, and 1 base had no gene match. The germline V gene has CDR1 KGHSH and CDR2 LQKENI. The whole variable domain, filled in from reference TRBV18 and TRBJ1-5, reads NAGVMQNPRHLVRRRGQEARLRCSPMKGHSHVYWYRQLPEEGLKFMVYLQKENIIDESGMPKERFSAEFPKEGPSILRIQQVVRGDSAAYFCASSPRDRGDQPQHFGDGTRLSIL.

The genes are TRBV10-3 and TRBJ1-2; no firm D call. The V and J ends lost 2 bases and 0 bases respectively, with 1 base between them. The CDR3 has 12 residues. From germline, CDR1 is ENHRY and CDR2 SYGVKD. The CDR3 nucleotides read TGTGCCATCAGTGAGGCTAACTATGGCTACACCTTC. It encodes CAISEANYGYTF.

The CDR3 DNA reads TGTGCCAGCAGCTTAGGGGGTAGAGGGCCTGAAGCTTTCTTT. It yields the protein CASSLGGRGPEAFF. This sequence joins TRBV11-2 and TRBJ1-1; the D is unclear. CDR1 and CDR2 from the germline V gene are SGHAT and FQNNGV. V dropped 1 base and J dropped 6 bases, with 12 bases sitting between them. The CDR3 covers 14 residues.

V and J are TRBV6-1 and TRBJ1-1; no reliable D call. Germline V gene lookup returns CDR1 MNHNS and CDR2 SASEGT. V was trimmed by 11 bases and J by 0 bases, leaving 13 bases between them. This CDR3 has 13 residues. This chain's CDR3 is CASKQEMNTEAFF. The DNA for the CDR3 is TGTGCCTCCAAACAAGAGATGAACACTGAAGCTTTCTTT.

V usage is TRBV5-1 and J usage is TRBJ2-7; possibly TRBD1 for D (6 bases). The CDR3 totals 13 residues. V lost 4 bases to trimming and J lost 3 bases, with 11 bases between them. CDR1 is SGHRS and CDR2 is YFSETQ in the germline V gene. CDR3 sequence: CASSPGQSYEQYF. CDR3 sequence (DNA): TGCGCCAGCAGCCCCGGACAGAGCTACGAGCAGTACTTC.

In DNA form, the CDR3 reads TGTGCCAGCAGCCGAGGTGACACCGGAGGAAACTATGGCTACACCTTC. Amino acid sequence: CASSRGDTGGNYGYTF. This chain connects TRBV7-9 to TRBJ1-2; no clear D. The CDR3 spans 16 residues. Trimming took off 5 bases at V and 2 bases at J, with 18 bases between the two ends. Germline values: CDR1 SEHNR, CDR2 FQNEAQ (reference sequence).

The chain joins TRBV25-1 to TRBJ2-3; TRBD2 agrees at 10 bases. This CDR3 has 14 amino acids. Per the germline V gene, CDR1 is MGHDK and CDR2 is SYGVNS. V lost 10 bases, J lost 2 bases, and 6 bases stayed unmatched. The CDR3 region has the DNA TGTGCCACCTCGACTAGCGGGTACACAGATACGCAGTATTTT. Translation: CATSTSGYTDTQYF.

V usage is TRBV4-3 and J usage is TRBJ2-2, with a tentative D call TRBD2 (6 bases). Germline values: CDR1 LGHNA, CDR2 YSLEER. V was cut by 0 bases and J by 0 bases, with 14 bases left in between. CDR3 size: 18 residues. The CDR3: CASSQEGVWGANTGELFF. The CDR3 bases are TGCGCCAGCAGCCAAGAGGGTGTTTGGGGGGCGAACACCGGGGAGCTGTTTTTT.

The chain links TRBV6-5 to TRBJ2-7; no reliable D call. CDR3 size: 14 residues. Trimming stripped 8 bases from V and 0 bases from J, with 14 bases between. Germline V gives CDR1 MNHEY, CDR2 SVGAGI. CDR3: CASHSPGVSYEQYF. For the CDR3, the DNA is TGTGCCAGCCATTCTCCCGGCGTCTCCTACGAGCAGTACTTC.

This clone was seen a handful of times. This rearrangement joins TRBV2 to TRBJ1-5, with a tentative D call TRBD1 (6 bases). CDR1 is SNHLY and CDR2 is FYNNEI in the germline V gene. The CDR3 contains 14 residues. The V gene lost 3 bases and the J gene lost 6 bases, with 12 bases spanning the gap. The CDR3 DNA reads as TGTGCCAGCAGTGAGGGGGGGGCGAGTCAGCCCCAGCATTTT. Its translation: CASSEGGASQPQHF.

This chain links TRBV4-3 with TRBJ1-5; no firm D call. The ends were cut back, 0 bases at V and 2 bases at J, with 5 bases in the middle. Germline V CDR1 and CDR2: LGHNA, YSLEER. This CDR3 comprises 14 residues. CDR3 loop: CASSQDERNQPQHF. The CDR3 DNA sequence: TGCGCCAGCAGCCAAGATGAACGCAATCAGCCCCAGCATTTT.

This chain uses TRBV4-1 with TRBJ2-1; 10 nucleotides agree with TRBD1. From germline, CDR1 is MGHRA and CDR2 YSYEKL. The trim removed 1 base at V and 8 bases at J, leaving 8 bases unmatched. There are 16 residues in the CDR3. The CDR3: CASSQGPGQGHYEQFF. DNA of the CDR3: TGCGCCAGCAGCCAAGGACCGGGACAGGGGCATTATGAGCAGTTCTTC.

The chain couples TRBV19 to TRBJ1-1, with D tentatively TRBD1 (6 bases). Germline V gene lookup returns CDR1 LNHDA and CDR2 SQIVND (reference sequence). V was pared by 4 bases and J by 4 bases, with 10 bases between. The CDR3 extends over 13 amino acids. The CDR3 DNA reads as TGTGCCAGTAGTAACAGGGTGGGCACTGAAGCTTTCTTT. Amino acids: CASSNRVGTEAFF.

The chain combines TRBV16 with TRBJ2-1; D call uncertain. V gave up 0 bases and J gave up 10 bases, with 4 bases separating them. Germline CDR1 KGHSY, CDR2 FQNENV. This CDR3 has 11 residues. The CDR3: CASSQSLEQFF. DNA of the CDR3: TGTGCCAGCAGCCAATCATTAGAGCAGTTCTTC.

The J gene is TRBJ2-5, the V gene TRBV7-9; 7 nucleotides agree with TRBD1. The V gene's germline CDR1 is SEHNR and CDR2 FQNEAQ (reference sequence). V trimming: 1 base; J trimming: 4 bases; junction bases outside the gene matches: 6. This CDR3 contains 15 residues. CDR3 amino acids: CASSLGDRVRETQYF. Written as DNA, the CDR3 is TGTGCCAGCAGCTTAGGTGACAGGGTGAGAGAGACCCAGTACTTC.

This CDR3 is CAYSRRTLAKNIQYF. Written as DNA, the CDR3 is TGTGCCTACTCCCGGAGAACCCTAGCCAAAAACATTCAGTACTTC. V is TRBV30 and J is TRBJ2-4; D ambiguous. CDR3 length: 15 residues. Trimming took 7 bases from V and 0 from J, leaving 16 bases between them. CDR1 and CDR2 from the germline V gene are GTSNPN and SVGIG (reference sequence).

The chain links TRBV7-9 to TRBJ2-2; D is perhaps TRBD2 (5 bases). Looked up from germline, CDR1 is SEHNR and CDR2 is FQNEAQ (reference sequence). This CDR3 contains 10 residues. CDR3 in DNA: TGTTCAGCGGACACCGGGGAGCTGTTTTTT. This gives the protein CSADTGELFF.

V gene TRBV7-2 combines with J gene TRBJ1-2; no clear D. V was shortened by 2 bases and J by 2 bases, with 6 bases between the two germline ends. Germline CDR1 is SGHTA and CDR2 is FQGNSA. The CDR3 spans 13 residues. The CDR3 bases are TGTGCCAGCAGCTTACAGAGAAACTATGGCTACACCTTC. This gives the protein CASSLQRNYGYTF. Full variable domain (remainder filled in from reference TRBV7-2 and TRBJ1-2): GAGVSQSPSNKVTEKGKDVELRCDPISGHTALYWYRQSLGQGLEFLIYFQGNSAPDKSGLPSDRFSAERTGGSVSTLTIQRTQQEDSAVYLCASSLQRNYGYTFGSGTRLTVV.

The genes are TRBV6-1 and TRBJ2-3; D tentatively fits TRBD1 or TRBD2 (5 bases each). The CDR3 contains 15 residues. Germline-derived CDR1 and CDR2 are MNHNS and SASEGT. Trimming stripped 0 bases from V and 2 bases from J, with 9 bases between. The CDR3 coding sequence is TGTGCCAGCAGTGAAGCGGGGGTGTCCACAGATACGCAGTATTTT. Its protein is CASSEAGVSTDTQYF.

The rearrangement joins TRBV29-1 to TRBJ2-5; unclear D gene. Trimming removed 3 bases at V and 0 bases at J, with 8 bases between. CDR1 is SQVTM and CDR2 is ANQGSEA in the germline V gene. This CDR3 is built from 13 residues. The CDR3 region is CSVDSRDQETQYF. Written as DNA, the CDR3 is TGCAGCGTTGATAGCCGCGACCAAGAGACCCAGTACTTC.

This chain connects TRBV2 to TRBJ2-3, with 9 bases lining up with TRBD1. With V trimmed by 6 bases and J by 3 bases, 7 bases remained unmatched. The germline V gene has CDR1 SNHLY and CDR2 FYNNEI. This CDR3 comprises 15 residues. The CDR3 loop reads CASSNRDRVTDTQYF. The CDR3 nucleotides read TGTGCCAGCAGCAACCGGGACAGGGTGACAGATACGCAGTATTTT.